This TCR beta chain was captured in a study of blood T cell repertoires in COVID-19. Study information: Specimens from acute and convalescent COVID-19 originated in the United States, Italy and Spain. T cells, B-cell-depleted T cells, or PBMCs provided the cDNA or gDNA that served as material.

The CDR3 loop spans 13 amino acids. The V segment lost 2 bases and the J segment 4 bases; nucleotides outside the gene matches: 2. Germline V lookup: CDR1 MDHEN, CDR2 SYDVKM. Sequencing used immunoSEQ multiplex PCR; TCRdb keeps in-frame clones, though not all of them. This sample has approximately 210,000 clones; about 85% occur once, and the top ten carry around 19%. The V and J genes are TRBV28 and TRBJ2-7; 7 nucleotides agree with TRBD2. The sequence came from a human donor in a cohort sampled during active COVID-19. Sequences were obtained from peripheral blood. Here the CDR3 reads CASSLIGGYEQYF. The DNA of the CDR3 is TGTGCCAGCAGTTTAATCGGGGGGTACGAGCAGTACTTC. The variable domain in full, with the rest retrieved from reference TRBV28 and TRBJ2-7, is DVKVTQSSRYLVKRTGEKVFLECVQDMDHENMFWYRQDPGLGLRLIYFSYDVKMKEKGDIPEGYSVSREKKERFSLILESASTNQTSMYLCASSLIGGYEQYFGPGTRLTVT.